This is a list of T cell receptor beta chains from one sample in a study of OX40 agonist ivuxolimab in advanced cancers. Clones were sequenced by immunoSEQ multiplex PCR, and TCRdb holds only the in-frame ones, with some missing. This table holds 55,000 to 65,000 clones, around 87% found once. The sample consisted of CD4+ or CD8+ T cells sorted from blood, taken in a trial of the OX40 agonist ivuxolimab. The receptors originated from an adult with an advanced solid tumor such as melanoma, head and neck, liver or kidney cancer. Both conserved end residues are part of each CDR3. Each record gives: CDR3 length, J gene, V gene, D gene, clone size, CDR3 protein, CDR3 DNA. The D gene is left open where the match is weak. The listing skips clone size in some rows; elsewhere it reads once, few, many or a size class.

CDR3 length: 15; J gene: TRBJ2-1; V gene: TRBV5-1; D gene: TRBD2; clone size: -; CDR3 protein: CASSPLADSYNEQFF; CDR3 DNA: TGCGCCAGCAGCCCACTAGCGGATTCCTACAATGAGCAGTTCTTC
CDR3 length: 13; J gene: TRBJ2-1; V gene: TRBV7-6; D gene: -; clone size: -; CDR3 protein: CASSLNRGNEQFF; CDR3 DNA: TGTGCCAGCAGCTTAAATCGGGGCAATGAGCAGTTCTTC
CDR3 length: 16; J gene: TRBJ2-2; V gene: TRBV7-7; D gene: TRBD2; clone size: -; CDR3 protein: CASSNSGGGYPGELFF; CDR3 DNA: TGTGCCAGCAGCAATAGCGGCGGGGGGTATCCCGGGGAGCTGTTTTTT
CDR3 length: 15; J gene: TRBJ2-2; V gene: TRBV28; D gene: TRBD2; clone size: -; CDR3 protein: CASSLAGEETGELFF; CDR3 DNA: TGTGCCAGCAGTTTAGCGGGAGAGGAGACCGGGGAGCTGTTTTTT
CDR3 length: 15; J gene: TRBJ1-2; V gene: TRBV7-9; D gene: -; clone size: -; CDR3 protein: CASSPQGGAVYGYTF; CDR3 DNA: TGTGCCAGCAGCCCGCAAGGGGGAGCGGTTTATGGCTACACCTTC
CDR3 length: 13; J gene: TRBJ2-2; V gene: TRBV5-1; D gene: -; clone size: -; CDR3 protein: CASSSQNTGELFF; CDR3 DNA: TGCGCCAGCAGTAGCCAGAACACCGGGGAGCTGTTTTTT
CDR3 length: 11; J gene: TRBJ2-1; V gene: TRBV11-3; D gene: -; clone size: -; CDR3 protein: CASRSDNEQFF; CDR3 DNA: TGTGCCAGCAGATCCGACAATGAGCAGTTCTTC
CDR3 length: 14; J gene: TRBJ2-2; V gene: TRBV5-1; D gene: -; clone size: -; CDR3 protein: CASSQTSGTGELFF; CDR3 DNA: TGCGCCAGCAGCCAAACCTCAGGCACCGGGGAGCTGTTTTTT
CDR3 length: 15; J gene: TRBJ2-7; V gene: TRBV11-2; D gene: -; clone size: -; CDR3 protein: CASSLLTGISYEQYF; CDR3 DNA: TGTGCCAGCAGCTTATTGACGGGGATCTCCTACGAGCAGTACTTC
CDR3 length: 15; J gene: TRBJ1-2; V gene: TRBV30; D gene: TRBD1; clone size: -; CDR3 protein: CAWRDTGGRSYGYTF; CDR3 DNA: TGTGCCTGGAGGGATACAGGGGGAAGAAGCTATGGCTACACCTTC
CDR3 length: 15; J gene: TRBJ2-1; V gene: TRBV4-1; D gene: TRBD1; clone size: -; CDR3 protein: CASRPDRSSYNEQFF; CDR3 DNA: TGCGCCAGCCGCCCGGACAGGAGCTCCTACAATGAGCAGTTCTTC
CDR3 length: 16; J gene: TRBJ1-2; V gene: TRBV19; D gene: -; clone size: -; CDR3 protein: CASTPTTGTTNYGYTF; CDR3 DNA: TGTGCCAGTACCCCTACCACCGGGACAACTAACTATGGCTACACCTTC
CDR3 length: 15; J gene: TRBJ1-2; V gene: TRBV11-2; D gene: -; clone size: -; CDR3 protein: CASSSYKGVDYGYTF; CDR3 DNA: TGTGCCAGCAGCTCCTACAAGGGCGTGGACTATGGCTACACCTTC
CDR3 length: 15; J gene: TRBJ2-2; V gene: TRBV5-6; D gene: -; clone size: -; CDR3 protein: CASSFAFMNTGELFF; CDR3 DNA: TGTGCCAGCAGCTTTGCGTTCATGAACACCGGGGAGCTGTTTTTT
CDR3 length: 14; J gene: TRBJ1-5; V gene: TRBV5-6; D gene: -; clone size: -; CDR3 protein: CASSLRWSNQPQHF; CDR3 DNA: TGTGCCAGCAGCTTACGATGGAGCAATCAGCCCCAGCATTTT
CDR3 length: 20; J gene: TRBJ1-4; V gene: TRBV4-1; D gene: -; clone size: -; CDR3 protein: CASSLRSSPGTPRAHEKLFF; CDR3 DNA: TGCGCCAGCAGCCTAAGATCTAGTCCCGGGACGCCGCGAGCGCATGAAAAACTGTTTTTT
CDR3 length: 15; J gene: TRBJ2-7; V gene: TRBV11-2; D gene: TRBD1; clone size: -; CDR3 protein: CASSREGTGQYEQYF; CDR3 DNA: TGTGCCAGCAGCCGAGAGGGGACAGGGCAATACGAGCAGTACTTC
CDR3 length: 11; J gene: TRBJ2-3; V gene: TRBV5-1; D gene: -; clone size: -; CDR3 protein: CASRGADTQYF; CDR3 DNA: TGCGCCAGCAGGGGGGCAGATACGCAGTATTTT
CDR3 length: 16; J gene: TRBJ1-3; V gene: TRBV5-6; D gene: -; clone size: -; CDR3 protein: CASSGVPLVSGNTIYF; CDR3 DNA: TGTGCCAGCAGCGGGGTACCTCTGGTCTCTGGAAACACCATATATTTT
CDR3 length: 14; J gene: TRBJ1-5; V gene: TRBV2; D gene: TRBD1; clone size: -; CDR3 protein: CASSENRGVQPQHF; CDR3 DNA: TGTGCCAGCAGTGAGAACAGGGGAGTACAGCCCCAGCATTTT
CDR3 length: 14; J gene: TRBJ2-1; V gene: TRBV7-2; D gene: -; clone size: -; CDR3 protein: CASKSRERYNEQFF; CDR3 DNA: TGTGCCAGCAAATCGCGGGAAAGGTACAATGAGCAGTTCTTC
CDR3 length: 15; J gene: TRBJ1-1; V gene: TRBV2; D gene: TRBD1; clone size: -; CDR3 protein: CASSEQGAGNTEAFF; CDR3 DNA: TGTGCCAGCAGTGAACAGGGGGCCGGGAACACTGAAGCTTTCTTT
CDR3 length: 16; J gene: TRBJ1-4; V gene: TRBV19; D gene: TRBD1; clone size: -; CDR3 protein: CASSIPQGGGFGKLFF; CDR3 DNA: TGTGCCAGTAGTATCCCCCAGGGAGGGGGCTTTGGAAAACTGTTTTTT
CDR3 length: 14; J gene: TRBJ2-5; V gene: TRBV5-4; D gene: -; clone size: -; CDR3 protein: CASSLTGAQETQYF; CDR3 DNA: TGTGCCAGCAGCTTGACGGGAGCCCAAGAGACCCAGTACTTC
CDR3 length: 18; J gene: TRBJ1-6; V gene: TRBV7-9; D gene: -; clone size: -; CDR3 protein: CASSSPPGRSSYNSPLHF; CDR3 DNA: TGTGCCAGCAGCTCCCCTCCGGGGAGGAGCTCCTATAATTCACCCCTCCACTTT
CDR3 length: 14; J gene: TRBJ1-6; V gene: TRBV5-6; D gene: -; clone size: -; CDR3 protein: CASSLDRSHSPLHF; CDR3 DNA: TGTGCCAGCAGCTTGGACAGATCCCATTCACCCCTCCACTTT
CDR3 length: 13; J gene: TRBJ2-2; V gene: TRBV15; D gene: -; clone size: once; CDR3 protein: CATSRDRTGELFF; CDR3 DNA: TGTGCCACCAGCAGAGATAGGACGGGGGAGCTGTTTTTT
CDR3 length: 16; J gene: TRBJ1-2; V gene: TRBV5-1; D gene: -; clone size: -; CDR3 protein: CASSFRDNPPVYGYTF; CDR3 DNA: TGCGCCAGCAGCTTCCGGGACAATCCTCCCGTCTATGGCTACACCTTC
CDR3 length: 14; J gene: TRBJ1-1; V gene: TRBV10-1; D gene: -; clone size: -; CDR3 protein: CASSESGSFTEAFF; CDR3 DNA: TGCGCCAGCAGTGAGTCTGGAAGTTTCACTGAAGCTTTCTTT
CDR3 length: 11; J gene: TRBJ2-1; V gene: TRBV14; D gene: TRBD2; clone size: -; CDR3 protein: CASSSGPEQFF; CDR3 DNA: TGTGCCAGCAGTAGCGGGCCCGAGCAGTTCTTC
CDR3 length: 13; J gene: TRBJ1-6; V gene: TRBV2; D gene: -; clone size: -; CDR3 protein: CASSYYSNSPLHF; CDR3 DNA: TGTGCCAGCAGTTACTACAGTAATTCACCCCTCCACTTT
CDR3 length: 12; J gene: TRBJ1-4; V gene: TRBV6-1; D gene: -; clone size: -; CDR3 protein: CASTESGPDPFF; CDR3 DNA: TGTGCCAGCACTGAATCGGGACCCGATCCGTTTTTT
CDR3 length: 14; J gene: TRBJ1-1; V gene: TRBV7-9; D gene: -; clone size: once; CDR3 protein: CASMRQGLNTEAFF; CDR3 DNA: TGTGCCAGCATGCGGCAGGGCTTGAACACTGAAGCTTTCTTT
CDR3 length: 15; J gene: TRBJ2-5; V gene: TRBV2; D gene: TRBD1; clone size: -; CDR3 protein: CASSPQGLYQETQYF; CDR3 DNA: TGTGCCAGCAGTCCACAGGGGTTGTACCAAGAGACCCAGTACTTC
CDR3 length: 15; J gene: TRBJ2-3; V gene: TRBV19; D gene: -; clone size: -; CDR3 protein: CASSIGPRGTDTQYF; CDR3 DNA: TGTGCCAGTAGTATTGGGCCTAGGGGCACAGATACGCAGTATTTT
CDR3 length: 14; J gene: TRBJ1-3; V gene: TRBV19; D gene: -; clone size: once; CDR3 protein: CASSTVSSGNTIYF; CDR3 DNA: TGTGCCAGTAGTACGGTAAGCTCTGGAAACACCATATATTTT
CDR3 length: 16; J gene: TRBJ2-1; V gene: TRBV7-2; D gene: TRBD2; clone size: -; CDR3 protein: CASRQGTSGRVDEQFF; CDR3 DNA: TGTGCCAGCAGGCAAGGGACTAGCGGGAGGGTCGATGAGCAGTTCTTC
CDR3 length: 11; J gene: TRBJ2-7; V gene: TRBV6-1; D gene: -; clone size: -; CDR3 protein: CASNTGYEQYF; CDR3 DNA: TGTGCCAGCAATACGGGTTACGAGCAGTACTTC
CDR3 length: 14; J gene: TRBJ1-6; V gene: TRBV5-5; D gene: -; clone size: -; CDR3 protein: CASSLGSLNSPLHF; CDR3 DNA: TGTGCCAGCAGCTTGGGCAGTTTAAATTCACCCCTCCACTTT
CDR3 length: 15; J gene: TRBJ2-2; V gene: TRBV29-1; D gene: TRBD2; clone size: once; CDR3 protein: CSVDKREVGTGELFF; CDR3 DNA: TGCAGCGTTGATAAGCGGGAGGTGGGCACCGGGGAGCTGTTTTTT
CDR3 length: 12; J gene: TRBJ1-1; V gene: TRBV28; D gene: -; clone size: -; CDR3 protein: CASSLAGQEAFF; CDR3 DNA: TGTGCCAGCAGTCTCGCAGGGCAGGAAGCTTTCTTT
CDR3 length: 15; J gene: TRBJ2-7; V gene: TRBV7-2; D gene: -; clone size: -; CDR3 protein: CASSFGVAGVNEQYF; CDR3 DNA: TGTGCCAGCAGCTTCGGAGTAGCCGGGGTAAACGAGCAGTACTTC
CDR3 length: 14; J gene: TRBJ1-1; V gene: TRBV11-2; D gene: -; clone size: -; CDR3 protein: CASSSPIRHTEAFF; CDR3 DNA: TGTGCCAGCAGCTCCCCTATCCGCCACACTGAAGCTTTCTTT
CDR3 length: 14; J gene: TRBJ1-2; V gene: TRBV11-2; D gene: TRBD1; clone size: -; CDR3 protein: CASSLGQGAGGYTF; CDR3 DNA: TGTGCCAGCAGCTTGGGACAGGGGGCGGGAGGCTACACCTTC
CDR3 length: 13; J gene: TRBJ2-1; V gene: TRBV19; D gene: -; clone size: -; CDR3 protein: CASSIVTDNEQFF; CDR3 DNA: TGTGCCAGTAGTATAGTTACAGACAATGAGCAGTTCTTC
CDR3 length: 14; J gene: TRBJ1-4; V gene: TRBV7-9; D gene: -; clone size: -; CDR3 protein: CASSAREGGEKLFF; CDR3 DNA: TGTGCCAGCAGCGCCCGGGAGGGAGGTGAAAAACTGTTTTTT
CDR3 length: 14; J gene: TRBJ2-7; V gene: TRBV11-2; D gene: -; clone size: -; CDR3 protein: CASSLTGQWGEQYF; CDR3 DNA: TGTGCCAGCAGCCTTACAGGGCAGTGGGGCGAGCAGTACTTC
CDR3 length: 15; J gene: TRBJ1-5; V gene: TRBV7-8; D gene: -; clone size: -; CDR3 protein: CASSQGTVSNQPQHF; CDR3 DNA: TGTGCCAGCAGCCAGGGGACGGTTAGCAATCAGCCCCAGCATTTT
CDR3 length: 15; J gene: TRBJ2-3; V gene: TRBV28; D gene: -; clone size: few; CDR3 protein: CASSLARGGTDTQYF; CDR3 DNA: TGTGCCAGCAGTTTAGCGCGGGGCGGGACAGATACGCAGTATTTT
CDR3 length: 16; J gene: TRBJ2-7; V gene: TRBV7-2; D gene: TRBD2; clone size: -; CDR3 protein: CASSLVSSGSSYEQYF; CDR3 DNA: TGTGCCAGCAGCTTAGTGTCTAGCGGTTCCTCCTACGAGCAGTACTTC
CDR3 length: 15; J gene: TRBJ2-7; V gene: TRBV11-2; D gene: -; clone size: -; CDR3 protein: CASSSIRGGQGEQYF; CDR3 DNA: TGTGCCAGCAGCTCAATTCGGGGGGGACAGGGCGAGCAGTACTTC
CDR3 length: 13; J gene: TRBJ2-3; V gene: TRBV27; D gene: -; clone size: -; CDR3 protein: CASSFPGTDTQYF; CDR3 DNA: TGTGCCAGCAGTTTTCCTGGCACAGATACGCAGTATTTT
CDR3 length: 13; J gene: TRBJ1-5; V gene: TRBV27; D gene: -; clone size: -; CDR3 protein: CASSFRGWQPQHF; CDR3 DNA: TGTGCCAGCAGTTTCCGAGGTTGGCAGCCCCAGCATTTT
CDR3 length: 13; J gene: TRBJ2-2; V gene: TRBV19; D gene: -; clone size: -; CDR3 protein: CASRPVGAGELFF; CDR3 DNA: TGTGCCAGTAGACCCGTTGGAGCCGGGGAGCTGTTTTTT
CDR3 length: 14; J gene: TRBJ1-3; V gene: TRBV30; D gene: -; clone size: -; CDR3 protein: CAWSVPGGGNTIYF; CDR3 DNA: TGTGCCTGGAGTGTACCTGGGGGTGGAAACACCATATATTTT
CDR3 length: 15; J gene: TRBJ2-3; V gene: TRBV19; D gene: TRBD1; clone size: few; CDR3 protein: CASSFPTGLSDTQYF; CDR3 DNA: TGTGCCAGTAGTTTTCCGACAGGGCTCTCAGATACGCAGTATTTT
CDR3 length: 14; J gene: TRBJ2-4; V gene: TRBV4-1; D gene: TRBD1; clone size: -; CDR3 protein: CASSQGQGKNIQYF; CDR3 DNA: TGCGCCAGCAGCCAAGGACAGGGCAAAAACATTCAGTACTTC